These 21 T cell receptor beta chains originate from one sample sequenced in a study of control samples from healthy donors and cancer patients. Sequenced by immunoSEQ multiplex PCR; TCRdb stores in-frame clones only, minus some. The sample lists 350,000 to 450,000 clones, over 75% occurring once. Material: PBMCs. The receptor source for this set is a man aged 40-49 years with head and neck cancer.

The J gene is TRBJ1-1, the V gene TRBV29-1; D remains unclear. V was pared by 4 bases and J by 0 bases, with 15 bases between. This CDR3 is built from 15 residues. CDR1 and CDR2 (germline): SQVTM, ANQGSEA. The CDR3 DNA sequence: TGCAGCGTTGTTCGGGCCCCTGGCGTGAACACTGAAGCTTTCTTT. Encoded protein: CSVVRAPGVNTEAFF.

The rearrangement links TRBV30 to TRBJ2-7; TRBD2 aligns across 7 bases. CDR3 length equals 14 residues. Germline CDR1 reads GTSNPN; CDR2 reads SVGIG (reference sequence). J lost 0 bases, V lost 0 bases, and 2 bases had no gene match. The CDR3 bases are TGTGCCTGGAGTGTCGGGGGGTCCTCCTACGAGCAGTACTTC. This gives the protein CAWSVGGSSYEQYF.

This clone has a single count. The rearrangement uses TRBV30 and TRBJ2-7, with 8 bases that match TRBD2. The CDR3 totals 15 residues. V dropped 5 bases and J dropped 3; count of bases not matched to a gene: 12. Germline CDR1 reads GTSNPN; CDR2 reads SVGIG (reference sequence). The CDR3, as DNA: TGTGCCTGGGGGCCGACCGGGACTAGTCTCTACGAGCAGTACTTC. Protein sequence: CAWGPTGTSLYEQYF. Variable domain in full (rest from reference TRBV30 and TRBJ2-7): SQTIHQWPATLVQPVGSPLSLECTVEGTSNPNLYWYRQAAGRGLQLLFYSVGIGQISSEVPQNLSASRPQDRQFILSSKKLLLSDSGFYLCAWGPTGTSLYEQYFGPGTRLTVT.

CDR3 residues: CASSLRQDYGYTF. The CDR3 DNA follows: TGTGCCAGCAGCTTACGACAGGACTATGGCTACACCTTC. V is TRBV7-2 and J is TRBJ1-2, with D perhaps matching TRBD1 (6 bases). This CDR3 region has 13 residues. V was pared by 2 bases and J by 3 bases, with 7 bases between. Germline V gives CDR1 SGHTA, CDR2 FQGNSA. Using reference TRBV7-2 and TRBJ1-2 for the parts outside the CDR3, the full variable domain is GAGVSQSPSNKVTEKGKDVELRCDPISGHTALYWYRQSLGQGLEFLIYFQGNSAPDKSGLPSDRFSAERTGGSVSTLTIQRTQQEDSAVYLCASSLRQDYGYTFGSGTRLTVV.

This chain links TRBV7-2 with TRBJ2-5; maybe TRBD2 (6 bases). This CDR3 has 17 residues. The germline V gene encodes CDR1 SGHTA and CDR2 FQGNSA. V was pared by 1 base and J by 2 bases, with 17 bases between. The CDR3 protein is CASSLEPGGDPQETQYF. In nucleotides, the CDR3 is TGTGCCAGCAGCTTAGAGCCGGGCGGGGACCCTCAAGAGACCCAGTACTTC.

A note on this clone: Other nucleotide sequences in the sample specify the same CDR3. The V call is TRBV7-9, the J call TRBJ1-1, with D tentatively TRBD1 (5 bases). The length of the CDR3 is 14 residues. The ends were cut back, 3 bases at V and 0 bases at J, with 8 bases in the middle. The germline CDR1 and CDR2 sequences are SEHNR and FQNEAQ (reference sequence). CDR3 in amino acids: CASSLGGLNTEAFF. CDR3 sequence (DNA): TGTGCCAGCAGCTTGGGGGGTCTGAACACTGAAGCTTTCTTT. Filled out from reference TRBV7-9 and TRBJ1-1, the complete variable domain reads DTGVSQNPRHKITKRGQNVTFRCDPISEHNRLYWYRQTLGQGPEFLTYFQNEAQLEKSRLLSDRFSAERPKGSFSTLEIQRTEQGDSAMYLCASSLGGLNTEAFFGQGTRLTVV.

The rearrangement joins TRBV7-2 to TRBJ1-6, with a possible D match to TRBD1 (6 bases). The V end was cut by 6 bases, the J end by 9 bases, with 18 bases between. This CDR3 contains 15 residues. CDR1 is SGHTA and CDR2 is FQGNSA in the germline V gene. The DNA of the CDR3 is TGTGCCAGCAGGTCCGGGGGGCAAGGTGGTTCACCCCTCCACTTT. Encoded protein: CASRSGGQGGSPLHF. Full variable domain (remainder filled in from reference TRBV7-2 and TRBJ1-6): GAGVSQSPSNKVTEKGKDVELRCDPISGHTALYWYRQSLGQGLEFLIYFQGNSAPDKSGLPSDRFSAERTGGSVSTLTIQRTQQEDSAVYLCASRSGGQGGSPLHFGNGTRLTVT.

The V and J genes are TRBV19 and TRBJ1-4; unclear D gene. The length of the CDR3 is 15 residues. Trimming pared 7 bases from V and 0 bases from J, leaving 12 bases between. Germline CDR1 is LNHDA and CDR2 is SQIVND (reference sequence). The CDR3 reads CASTVGGATNEKLFF. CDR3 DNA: TGTGCCAGTACCGTCGGTGGGGCAACTAATGAAAAACTGTTTTTT.

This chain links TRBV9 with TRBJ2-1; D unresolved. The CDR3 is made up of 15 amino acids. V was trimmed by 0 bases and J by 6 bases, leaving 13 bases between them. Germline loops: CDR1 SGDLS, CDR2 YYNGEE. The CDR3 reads CASSVDPASLNEQFF. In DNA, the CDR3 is TGTGCCAGCAGCGTAGATCCAGCCTCCCTCAATGAGCAGTTCTTC.

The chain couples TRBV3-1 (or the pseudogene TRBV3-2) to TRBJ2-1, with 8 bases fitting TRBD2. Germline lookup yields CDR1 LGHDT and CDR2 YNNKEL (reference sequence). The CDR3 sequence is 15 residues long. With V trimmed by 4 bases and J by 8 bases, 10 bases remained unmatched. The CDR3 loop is CASSLGREGLDEQFF. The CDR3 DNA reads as TGTGCCAGCAGCCTAGGACGGGAGGGCCTGGATGAGCAGTTCTTC.

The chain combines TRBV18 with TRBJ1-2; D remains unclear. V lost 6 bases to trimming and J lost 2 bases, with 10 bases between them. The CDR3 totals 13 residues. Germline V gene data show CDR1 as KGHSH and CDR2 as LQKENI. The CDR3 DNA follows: TGTGCCAGCTCCCCGGACGGCAACTATGGCTACACCTTC. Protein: CASSPDGNYGYTF.

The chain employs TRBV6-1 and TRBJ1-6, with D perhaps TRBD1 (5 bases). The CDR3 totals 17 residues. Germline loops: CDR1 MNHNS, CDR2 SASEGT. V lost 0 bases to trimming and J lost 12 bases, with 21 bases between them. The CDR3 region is CASSEAALVGRVLPLHF. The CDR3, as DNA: TGTGCCAGCAGTGAAGCCGCTTTGGTTGGCAGGGTTTTACCCCTCCACTTT.

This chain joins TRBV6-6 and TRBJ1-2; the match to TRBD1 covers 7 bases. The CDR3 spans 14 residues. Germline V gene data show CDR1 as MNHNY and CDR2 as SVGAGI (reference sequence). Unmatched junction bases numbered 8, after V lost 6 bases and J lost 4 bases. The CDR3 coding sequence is TGTGCCAGCAGCCCCACAGGGGTGTCCTATGGCTACACCTTC. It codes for CASSPTGVSYGYTF.

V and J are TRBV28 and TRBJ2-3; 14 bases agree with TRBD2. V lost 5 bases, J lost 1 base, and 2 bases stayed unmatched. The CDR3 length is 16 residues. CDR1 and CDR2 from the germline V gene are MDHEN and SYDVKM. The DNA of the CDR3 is TGTGCCAGCAGTGGGACTAGCGGGAGTCGCACAGATACGCAGTATTTT. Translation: CASSGTSGSRTDTQYF.

CDR3 region: CASSLLGGSNQPQHF. The CDR3 DNA follows: TGTGCCAGCAGCTTATTAGGCGGTAGCAATCAGCCCCAGCATTTT. J is TRBJ1-5 and V is TRBV7-3; the D is unclear. The V end was cut by 2 bases, the J end by 0 bases, with 8 bases between. CDR1 is SGHTA, CDR2 FQGTGA, per germline. This CDR3 has 15 amino acids.

The DNA for the CDR3 is TGCAGCGTTGGGTCAGGGGACCATTCACCCCTCCACTTT. Translating it yields CSVGSGDHSPLHF. V and J are TRBV29-1 and TRBJ1-6; the D gene is possibly TRBD1 (6 bases). Trimming shortened V by 4 bases and J by 8 bases, and 12 bases separated the two germline ends. Germline V gives CDR1 SQVTM, CDR2 ANQGSEA. This CDR3 comprises 13 residues.

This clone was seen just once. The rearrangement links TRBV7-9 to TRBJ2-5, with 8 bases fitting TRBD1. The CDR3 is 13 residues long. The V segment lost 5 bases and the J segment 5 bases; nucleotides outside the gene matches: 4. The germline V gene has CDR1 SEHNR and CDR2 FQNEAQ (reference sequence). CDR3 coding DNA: TGTGCCAGCAGCGGGACAGGCCCGGAGACCCAGTACTTC. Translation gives CASSGTGPETQYF.

As DNA, the CDR3 is TGTGCCAGCAGCTCAGGACTCAACAATGAGCAGTTCTTC. Translation gives CASSSGLNNEQFF. This chain links TRBV5-4 with TRBJ2-1, with D perhaps TRBD2 (5 bases). This CDR3 has 13 residues. Deletions cut 3 bases from V and 5 bases from J, with 9 bases between. CDR1 SGHNT and CDR2 YYREEE come from the germline V gene (reference sequence). The entire variable domain, with the rest obtained from reference TRBV5-4 and TRBJ2-1, is as follows: ETGVTQSPTHLIKTRGQQVTLRCSSQSGHNTVSWYQQALGQGPQFIFQYYREEENGRGNFPPRFSGLQFPNYSSELNVNALELDDSALYLCASSSGLNNEQFFGPGTRLTVL.

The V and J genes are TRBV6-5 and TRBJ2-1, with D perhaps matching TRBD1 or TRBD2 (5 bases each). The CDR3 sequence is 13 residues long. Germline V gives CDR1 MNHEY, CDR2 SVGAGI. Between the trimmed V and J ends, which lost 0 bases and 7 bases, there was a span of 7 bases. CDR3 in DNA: TGTGCCAGCAGTTACTCGGGGACGAATGAGCAGTTCTTC. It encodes CASSYSGTNEQFF.

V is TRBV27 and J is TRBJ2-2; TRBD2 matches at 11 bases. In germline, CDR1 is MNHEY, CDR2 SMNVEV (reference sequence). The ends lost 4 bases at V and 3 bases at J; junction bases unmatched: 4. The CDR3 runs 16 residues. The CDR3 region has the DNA TGTGCCAGCAGTTATGCTAGCGGGGGGTACACCGGGGAGCTGTTTTTT. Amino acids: CASSYASGGYTGELFF.

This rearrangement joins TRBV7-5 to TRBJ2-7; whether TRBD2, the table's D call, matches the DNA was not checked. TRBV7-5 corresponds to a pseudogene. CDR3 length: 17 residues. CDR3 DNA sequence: TGTGCCAGAAGCTTAAGATTTACGGGACTAGGCAAGTACGAGCAGTACTTC. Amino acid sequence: CARSLRFTGLGKYEQYF.